These 22 T cell receptor beta chains were sequenced from one sample in a study of cytomegalovirus exposure and HLA in healthy donors listed by TCRdb under 2017. The library was prepared using the immunoSEQ multiplex PCR assay. As stored in TCRdb, this immuneACCESS dataset retains in-frame rearrangements with V and J assigned. A fraction of the clones does not appear; measured against another copy, unresolved V genes explain less than half of the discrepancy, and the remainder lacks a known reason. Here the sample has tens of thousands of clones; around 94% occur a single time. Of the sample, about 1.1% is held by the ten largest clones. Sequencing used PBMCs. The receptors were gathered from a man between 18 and 29 years old in good health and CMV-seronegative.

The chain recombines TRBV7-2 with TRBJ2-7; tentatively, D is TRBD1 (6 bases). The CDR3 runs 15 residues. Looked up from germline, CDR1 is SGHTA and CDR2 is FQGNSA. V lost 5 bases and J lost 2, with 16 bases in between. The CDR3 region is CASSQGRGAAYEQYF. CDR3 DNA sequence: TGTGCCAGCAGCCAGGGGAGAGGGGCGGCCTACGAGCAGTACTTC.

V and J are TRBV19 and TRBJ1-5; possible D gene TRBD1, 5 bases. The CDR3 extends over 13 amino acids. Germline loops: CDR1 LNHDA, CDR2 SQIVND (reference sequence). V was pared by 5 bases and J by 6 bases, with 11 bases between. The CDR3 protein is CASSSGAGQPQHF. CDR3 DNA: TGTGCCAGTAGTTCTGGGGCCGGTCAGCCCCAGCATTTT.

The gene calls are TRBV18 and TRBJ1-5; unclear D gene. The germline V and J ends were trimmed by 4 bases and 0 bases, with 16 bases remaining between them. There are 17 residues in the CDR3. Germline CDR1 and CDR2: KGHSH and LQKENI. The CDR3 bases are TGTGCCAGCTCACGATCTGAGGGCATCTATAGCAATCAGCCCCAGCATTTT. This codes for CASSRSEGIYSNQPQHF.

This clone came up a few times. This chain connects TRBV28 to TRBJ2-7, with TRBD2 matching 13 bases. This CDR3 comprises 14 residues. Looked up from germline, CDR1 is MDHEN and CDR2 is SYDVKM. V lost 6 bases and J lost 6; bases outside the gene matches: 5. CDR3 protein: CASRPGLAGSEQYF. DNA of the CDR3: TGTGCCAGCAGGCCGGGACTAGCGGGATCCGAGCAGTACTTC.

The chain couples TRBV7-9 to TRBJ2-1, with TRBD2 identical over 11 bases. The CDR3 length is 17 residues. V lost 1 base to trimming and J lost 3 bases; unmatched junction nucleotides: 5. CDR1 is SEHNR, CDR2 FQNEAQ, per germline (reference sequence). The chain's CDR3 is CASSLGLTSGNYNEQFF. Written as DNA, the CDR3 is TGTGCCAGCAGCTTAGGTCTGACTAGCGGGAACTACAATGAGCAGTTCTTC.

The CDR3 loop reads CASSQRGAGEQYF. For the CDR3, the DNA is TGCGCCAGCAGCCAACGGGGGGCGGGGGAGCAGTACTTC. The chain recombines TRBV4-1 with TRBJ2-7; weak D call: TRBD2 (7 bases). The length of the CDR3 is 13 residues. V gave up 2 bases and J gave up 7 bases, with 12 bases separating them. Germline lookup yields CDR1 MGHRA and CDR2 YSYEKL.

The rearrangement joins TRBV20-1 to TRBJ2-7; no definite D call. Between the trimmed V and J ends, which lost 7 bases and 9 bases, there was a span of 16 bases. The germline CDR1 and CDR2 sequences are DFQATT and SNEGSKA (reference sequence). The CDR3 covers 11 residues. The CDR3 is CSVAQFDTQYF. The DNA of the CDR3 is TGCAGTGTCGCCCAGTTCGATACGCAGTACTTC.

V and J are TRBV13 and TRBJ1-2; D gene unclear. Germline lookup yields CDR1 PRHDT and CDR2 FYEKMQ (reference sequence). This CDR3 has 14 residues. V dropped 5 bases and J dropped 3 bases, with 13 bases sitting between them. CDR3 nucleotides: TGTGCCAGCAGCCCGAGGCAGCTGGACTATGGCTACACCTTC. It is translated as CASSPRQLDYGYTF.

The V gene is TRBV5-1, the J gene TRBJ2-7; maybe TRBD2 (6 bases). This CDR3 region has 15 residues. V dropped 2 bases and J dropped 2 bases, with 14 bases sitting between them. The germline CDR1 and CDR2 sequences are SGHRS and YFSETQ. In DNA, the CDR3 is TGCGCCAGCAGCTTTGGAGGGCCAGTGACCTACGAGCAGTACTTC. This sequence encodes CASSFGGPVTYEQYF.

This chain connects TRBV18 to TRBJ2-7; the D gene is possibly TRBD2 (6 bases). Trimming removed 3 bases from V and 3 bases from J, with 18 bases in between. Per the germline V gene, CDR1 is KGHSH and CDR2 is LQKENI. The CDR3 covers 16 residues. The CDR3 DNA sequence: TGTGCCAGCTCACCTCTTCAAGGGCGGGACGGCTACGAGCAGTACTTC. Encoded protein: CASSPLQGRDGYEQYF. Supplemented by reference TRBV18 and TRBJ2-7, the full variable domain reads NAGVMQNPRHLVRRRGQEARLRCSPMKGHSHVYWYRQLPEEGLKFMVYLQKENIIDESGMPKERFSAEFPKEGPSILRIQQVVRGDSAAYFCASSPLQGRDGYEQYFGPGTRLTVT.

The chain employs TRBV19 and TRBJ1-3, with no clear D. V was trimmed by 4 bases and J by 11 bases, leaving 18 bases between them. The CDR3 is 14 residues long. CDR1 is LNHDA, CDR2 SQIVND, per germline (reference sequence). CDR3 coding DNA: TGTGCCAGTAGTACTCTCAGCGGAGGTGTCGCCATATATTTT. Translated, it gives CASSTLSGGVAIYF. Full variable domain (remainder filled in from reference TRBV19 and TRBJ1-3): DGGITQSPKYLFRKEGQNVTLSCEQNLNHDAMYWYRQDPGQGLRLIYYSQIVNDFQKGDIAEGYSVSREKKESFPLTVTSAQKNPTAFYLCASSTLSGGVAIYFGEGSWLTVV.

The chain joins TRBV12-1 to TRBJ2-1; TRBD2 is taken as the D call from the table, unchecked against the DNA. TRBV12-1 is listed as a pseudogene. This CDR3 has 19 residues. CDR3 nucleotide sequence: TGTGCCACCCCCCCGGGGACTAGCGGTCAGAGGGGCCCCTACAATGAGCAGTTCTTC. Translating it yields CATPPGTSGQRGPYNEQFF.

The chain employs TRBV4-3 and TRBJ2-2, with TRBD2 as a possible D gene (6 bases). Trimming took 1 base from V and 8 from J, leaving 14 bases between them. The CDR3 loop spans 15 amino acids. Germline V gene lookup returns CDR1 LGHNA and CDR2 YSLEER. The CDR3 protein is CASSQGSGVPGELFF. CDR3 nucleotides: TGCGCCAGCAGCCAAGGGTCGGGAGTACCAGGGGAGCTGTTTTTT.

The chain combines TRBV29-1 with TRBJ2-7; 8 bases are shared with TRBD1. Germline CDR1 is SQVTM and CDR2 is ANQGSEA. V trimming: 4 bases; J trimming: 4 bases; junction bases outside the gene matches: 6. The CDR3 is 13 residues long. CDR3 sequence reads: CSVGTGKAYEQYF. Written as DNA, the CDR3 is TGCAGCGTTGGGACAGGGAAGGCATACGAGCAGTACTTC.

V and J are TRBV6-6 and TRBJ2-2; D gene ambiguous. Between the trimmed V and J ends, which lost 5 bases and 3 bases, there was a span of 13 bases. This CDR3 has 15 residues. From germline, CDR1 is MNHNY and CDR2 SVGAGI (reference sequence). As DNA, the CDR3 is TGTGCCAGCAGTCCCCTAAATTCGTACACCGGGGAGCTGTTTTTT. Residues: CASSPLNSYTGELFF.

The chain recombines TRBV7-8 with TRBJ2-7, with 11 bases fitting TRBD2. V was clipped by 0 bases and J by 2 bases; unmatched bases: 3. The CDR3 totals 16 residues. Germline loops: CDR1 SGHVS, CDR2 FQNEAQ. The CDR3 nucleotides read TGTGCCAGCAGCTTAGCTACTAGCGGGAGTGCCTACGAGCAGTACTTC. This encodes CASSLATSGSAYEQYF.

The rearrangement links TRBV29-1 to TRBJ1-2, with D uncertain. Trimming pared 2 bases from V and 5 bases from J, leaving 6 bases between. The CDR3 has 11 residues. CDR1 is SQVTM and CDR2 is ANQGSEA in the germline V gene. The CDR3 region is CSVERGYGYTF. CDR3 DNA: TGCAGCGTTGAACGCGGGTATGGCTACACCTTC.

The genes are TRBV7-2 and TRBJ2-1; D gene ambiguous. The CDR3 spans 14 residues. The germline V gene has CDR1 SGHTA and CDR2 FQGNSA. Trimming stripped 1 base from V and 0 bases from J, with 4 bases between. CDR3 amino acids: CASSLGGSYNEQFF. The DNA for the CDR3 is TGTGCCAGCAGCTTAGGAGGCTCCTACAATGAGCAGTTCTTC.

This chain uses TRBV2 with TRBJ2-1, with 7 bases identical to TRBD2. Per germline, CDR1 SNHLY and CDR2 FYNNEI. The CDR3 loop spans 14 amino acids. The V gene end was trimmed by 3 bases and the J gene end by 5 bases; junction bases not matched to a gene: 4. The CDR3 loop is CASSDPGGDNEQFF. The DNA for the CDR3 is TGTGCCAGCAGTGACCCGGGAGGCGACAATGAGCAGTTCTTC.

The gene calls are TRBV5-1 and TRBJ2-7; 11 nucleotides align to TRBD2. Germline V lookup: CDR1 SGHRS, CDR2 YFSETQ. The CDR3 covers 18 residues. V shed 5 bases and J 0 bases; nucleotides not matched to a gene: 13. CDR3 bases: TGCGCCAGCAGTGTACCGGCTAGCGGGAGGTCGAGCTCCTACGAGCAGTACTTC. Translated, it gives CASSVPASGRSSSYEQYF.

The chain employs TRBV5-1 and TRBJ2-7, with 8 bases identical to TRBD2. CDR3 length: 17 residues. Trimming at V came to 4 bases and at J to 0 bases, leaving 12 bases not matched to a gene. CDR1 SGHRS and CDR2 YFSETQ come from the germline V gene. The CDR3 bases are TGCGCCAGCAGCCCCTCTTGGGGACTAGGGAGCTCCTACGAGCAGTACTTC. It is translated as CASSPSWGLGSSYEQYF.

CDR3 nucleotide sequence: TGTGCCAGCAGCCTAGACCGGCAACTTAATCAGCCCCAGCATTTT. Its translation: CASSLDRQLNQPQHF. The chain uses TRBV28 and TRBJ1-5; D gene unclear. The V gene lost 6 bases and the J gene lost 4 bases, with 16 bases spanning the gap. This CDR3 comprises 15 residues. Germline-derived CDR1 and CDR2 are MDHEN and SYDVKM.